Listed below are T cell receptor beta chains from one sample, sequenced in a study of beta chain features in type 1 diabetes. Generated by immunoSEQ multiplex PCR, the TCRdb table keeps only in-frame clones and is missing some. The data show 300,000 to 350,000 clones, less than 15% seen once. Sequences were obtained from naive CD4+ T cells from blood. These receptors all stem from a woman younger than 35 with type 1 diabetes. Each CDR3 is given with its conserved first and last residue. D genes are given only for firm matches. Size is omitted from some rows. Given values are once, few, many or a class for expanded clones.

abundance	v_gene	j_gene	d_gene	CDR3nt	CDR3aa
few	TRBV28	TRBJ2-1	TRBD2	TGTGCCAGCAGTCCTCCCGGGGTAAGCGGGACTTTCTCTCGGGAGCAGTTCTTC	CASSPPGVSGTFSREQFF
.	TRBV5-6	TRBJ2-1	TRBD1	TGTGCCAGCAGCCTGGAGGGGACAGGGAGAGAGCAGTTCTTC	CASSLEGTGREQFF
.	TRBV2	TRBJ2-1	TRBD2	TGTGCCAGCAAGGTGAAACCGGGACTAGCGGGCTACAATGAGCAGTTCTTC	CASKVKPGLAGYNEQFF
few	TRBV27	TRBJ2-3	.	TGTGCCAGCAGCGTGGGACTTCGCACAGATACGCAGTATTTT	CASSVGLRTDTQYF
few	TRBV7-9	TRBJ1-1	.	TGTGCCAGCAGCTTAGGACAGGAGGACAGTAGAACTGAAGCTTTCTTT	CASSLGQEDSRTEAFF
.	TRBV9	TRBJ2-3	TRBD1	TGTGCCAGCAGCCCGGCAGGGGGCATAGATACGCAGTATTTT	CASSPAGGIDTQYF
.	TRBV28	TRBJ2-5	TRBD1	TGTGCCAGCAGTTCTGGGGGTAGACAGGGCGAGGAGACCCAGTACTTC	CASSSGGRQGEETQYF
.	TRBV19	TRBJ2-1	.	TGTGCCAGTTTTGACAGGCTCCATGAGCAGTTCTTC	CASFDRLHEQFF
.	TRBV6-5	TRBJ1-5	TRBD1	TGTGCCAGCAGTCGGCGACAGGGTTTGAATCAGCCCCAGCATTTT	CASSRRQGLNQPQHF
.	TRBV4-1	TRBJ2-1	TRBD2	TGCGCCAGCAGCCCAAGCGGGGCCTACAATGAGCAGTTCTTC	CASSPSGAYNEQFF
few	TRBV29-1	TRBJ2-5	.	TGCAGCGTCGACCGGGGAATCCAAGAGACCCAGTACTTC	CSVDRGIQETQYF
few	TRBV7-9	TRBJ2-3	TRBD2	TGTGCCAGCAGCCTTCTAGCGGGAGCGGCAGATACGCAGTATTTT	CASSLLAGAADTQYF
.	TRBV19	TRBJ2-1	.	TGTGCCAGTAGTATGGTTAGCGGTATGAGCTCCTACAATGAGCAGTTCTTC	CASSMVSGMSSYNEQFF
few	TRBV9	TRBJ2-5	.	TGTGCCAGCAGCGGGGCGCGGGGGACCCAGTACTTC	CASSGARGTQYF
.	TRBV2	TRBJ2-3	.	TGTGCCAGCAGGTCCCACGGCGGGACAGATACGCAGTATTTT	CASRSHGGTDTQYF
.	TRBV7-2	TRBJ1-2	TRBD1	TGTGCCAGCAGCTTAGCGCAGGGGGCAGGTGGCTACACCTTC	CASSLAQGAGGYTF
few	TRBV10-2	TRBJ2-5	.	TGCGCCATCGGAACAGGACGGAACCAAGAGACCCAGTACTTC	CAIGTGRNQETQYF
.	TRBV7-9	TRBJ2-2	.	TGTGCCAGCAGCTTAGCGGCAAACACCGGGGAGCTGTTTTTT	CASSLAANTGELFF